A selection of T cell receptor beta chains follows, all from one sample in a study of OX40 agonist ivuxolimab in advanced cancers. The table came from immunoSEQ multiplex PCR; TCRdb's copy has only in-frame clones and leaves some out. The table shows 60,000 to 85,000 clones, with around four fifths occurring only once. The input for sequencing was CD4+ or CD8+ T cells sorted from blood, taken in a trial of the OX40 agonist ivuxolimab. The receptors were sampled from an adult with an advanced solid tumor such as melanoma, head and neck, liver or kidney cancer. CDR3s include the opening cysteine and the closing phenylalanine or tryptophan. A D gene is named only where the DNA matches it firmly. A clone size is listed for some rows: how often the clone was seen (once, few, many), or a class if it is expanded.

d_call: -; clone_size: -; j_call: TRBJ2-1; v_call: TRBV11-3; cdr3_nt: TGTGCCAGCAGCCAGCCCGGGACACAAATGCAGTTCTTC; cdr3_aa: CASSQPGTQMQFF
d_call: -; clone_size: -; j_call: TRBJ1-1; v_call: TRBV6-1; cdr3_nt: TGTGCCAGCAGTGAATATGTAGGGGCCAACACTGAAGCTTTCTTT; cdr3_aa: CASSEYVGANTEAFF
d_call: -; clone_size: -; j_call: TRBJ2-5; v_call: TRBV28; cdr3_nt: TGTGCCAGCAGTTGGAGACAAGAGACCCAGTACTTC; cdr3_aa: CASSWRQETQYF
d_call: TRBD1; clone_size: -; j_call: TRBJ2-1; v_call: TRBV7-3; cdr3_nt: TGTGCCAGCAGCCTGACAGGGGTCAACAATGAGCAGTTCTTC; cdr3_aa: CASSLTGVNNEQFF
d_call: TRBD2; clone_size: -; j_call: TRBJ2-2; v_call: TRBV9; cdr3_nt: TGTGCCAGCAGCGTACGACTAGCGGGGGGGTCGAACACCGGGGAGCTGTTTTTT; cdr3_aa: CASSVRLAGGSNTGELFF
d_call: TRBD1; clone_size: once; j_call: TRBJ1-4; v_call: TRBV5-1; cdr3_nt: TGCGCCAGCAGCTCGGGACAGCCTTTCACAACTAATGAAAAACTGTTTTTT; cdr3_aa: CASSSGQPFTTNEKLFF
d_call: -; clone_size: -; j_call: TRBJ2-7; v_call: TRBV30; cdr3_nt: TGTGCCTGGAGTTGGGGCAGGGTTAAACTCGAGCAGTACTTC; cdr3_aa: CAWSWGRVKLEQYF
d_call: TRBD1; clone_size: -; j_call: TRBJ2-5; v_call: TRBV2; cdr3_nt: TGTGCCAGCAGTCCCGAAAACGACAGGGGAGAGACCCAGTACTTC; cdr3_aa: CASSPENDRGETQYF
d_call: -; clone_size: few; j_call: TRBJ2-2; v_call: TRBV28; cdr3_nt: TGTGCCAGCACCCTCGAAGCCACCGGGGAGCTGTTTTTT; cdr3_aa: CASTLEATGELFF
d_call: TRBD1; clone_size: -; j_call: TRBJ1-1; v_call: TRBV18; cdr3_nt: TGTGCCAGCTCACCCCGGACAGGGGCGAACACTGAAGCTTTCTTT; cdr3_aa: CASSPRTGANTEAFF
d_call: -; clone_size: once; j_call: TRBJ1-1; v_call: TRBV5-1; cdr3_nt: TGCGCCAGCAGCTCGCACCAACGGAACACTGAAGCTTTCTTT; cdr3_aa: CASSSHQRNTEAFF
d_call: TRBD2; clone_size: once; j_call: TRBJ2-7; v_call: TRBV6-5; cdr3_nt: TGTGCCAGCAGGACTAGCGGGAGTAACCACGAGCAGTACTTC; cdr3_aa: CASRTSGSNHEQYF
d_call: -; clone_size: -; j_call: TRBJ1-2; v_call: TRBV7-3; cdr3_nt: TGTGCCAGCGGGGACGGGGGTGGCTACACCTTC; cdr3_aa: CASGDGGGYTF
d_call: -; clone_size: once; j_call: TRBJ2-7; v_call: TRBV27; cdr3_nt: TGTGCCAGCAGGAGGACTGGGGGGCTCGAGCAGTACTTC; cdr3_aa: CASRRTGGLEQYF
d_call: -; clone_size: -; j_call: TRBJ2-7; v_call: TRBV7-2; cdr3_nt: TGTGCCAGCAGCTTAGAGGGGCCCCCGTTTGGGGAGCAGTACTTC; cdr3_aa: CASSLEGPPFGEQYF
d_call: TRBD1; clone_size: -; j_call: TRBJ2-7; v_call: TRBV10-3; cdr3_nt: TGTGCCATCAGTGGGGGACAGCCCTACGAGCAGTACTTC; cdr3_aa: CAISGGQPYEQYF
d_call: -; clone_size: few; j_call: TRBJ2-1; v_call: TRBV28; cdr3_nt: TGTGCCAGTACCGTGGGAGCTGAGCAGTTCTTC; cdr3_aa: CASTVGAEQFF
d_call: TRBD2; clone_size: once; j_call: TRBJ2-7; v_call: TRBV5-1; cdr3_nt: TGCGCCAGCAGCGTACTAGCGGGCCTGACCTACGAGCAGTACTTC; cdr3_aa: CASSVLAGLTYEQYF
d_call: TRBD2; clone_size: -; j_call: TRBJ2-7; v_call: TRBV6-6; cdr3_nt: TGTGCCAGCAGGGGGACTAGCGGACCTTACGAGCAGTACTTC; cdr3_aa: CASRGTSGPYEQYF
d_call: -; clone_size: -; j_call: TRBJ2-7; v_call: TRBV10-3; cdr3_nt: TGTGCCATCAGCGAGGACTACGAGCAGTACTTC; cdr3_aa: CAISEDYEQYF
d_call: TRBD1; clone_size: -; j_call: TRBJ1-5; v_call: TRBV2; cdr3_nt: TGTGCCAGCAGCGAAAGGGGGCAAATGGGGCAGCCCCAGCATTTT; cdr3_aa: CASSERGQMGQPQHF
d_call: TRBD1; clone_size: -; j_call: TRBJ2-7; v_call: TRBV14; cdr3_nt: TGTGCCAGCAGCCAAGGGACAGGGTCCCCCGAGCAGTACTTC; cdr3_aa: CASSQGTGSPEQYF
d_call: -; clone_size: -; j_call: TRBJ1-1; v_call: TRBV2; cdr3_nt: TGTGCCAGCAGTGGGGTAGGGGATGGGAACACTGAAGCTTTCTTT; cdr3_aa: CASSGVGDGNTEAFF
d_call: -; clone_size: -; j_call: TRBJ1-1; v_call: TRBV27; cdr3_nt: TGTGCCAGCAGTTTATTAGGACGGTTGAACACTGAAGCTTTCTTT; cdr3_aa: CASSLLGRLNTEAFF
d_call: -; clone_size: -; j_call: TRBJ1-2; v_call: TRBV6-1; cdr3_nt: TGTGCCAGCAGTGAACGGGGTGACTATGGCTACACCTTC; cdr3_aa: CASSERGDYGYTF
d_call: -; clone_size: -; j_call: TRBJ2-7; v_call: TRBV6-5; cdr3_nt: TGTGCCAGCAGTTACAGGGTAACCAACTACGAGCAGTACTTC; cdr3_aa: CASSYRVTNYEQYF
d_call: TRBD2; clone_size: -; j_call: TRBJ2-1; v_call: TRBV5-1; cdr3_nt: TGCGCCAGCAGCGGACAGAGCGGGGGCTACAATGAGCAGTTCTTC; cdr3_aa: CASSGQSGGYNEQFF
d_call: -; clone_size: once; j_call: TRBJ2-3; v_call: TRBV29-1; cdr3_nt: TGCAGCGTTGAGAGGGCCAGGGGCCCCACAGATACGCAGTATTTT; cdr3_aa: CSVERARGPTDTQYF
d_call: -; clone_size: -; j_call: TRBJ2-2; v_call: TRBV5-8; cdr3_nt: TGTGCCAGCAGCCCGACGGACGCGGCGAACACCGGGGAGCTGTTTTTT; cdr3_aa: CASSPTDAANTGELFF
d_call: -; clone_size: -; j_call: TRBJ1-1; v_call: TRBV11-2; cdr3_nt: TGTGCCAGCAGCTTAGGAGGCAGGAACACTGAAGCTTTCTTT; cdr3_aa: CASSLGGRNTEAFF
d_call: TRBD1; clone_size: -; j_call: TRBJ2-1; v_call: TRBV6-6; cdr3_nt: TGTGCCAGCAGGGGACCGGGACAGGGCTCCTACAATGAGCAGTTCTTC; cdr3_aa: CASRGPGQGSYNEQFF
d_call: -; clone_size: -; j_call: TRBJ2-3; v_call: TRBV27; cdr3_nt: TGTGCCAGCAGCCTCAAGAGCACAGATACGCAGTATTTT; cdr3_aa: CASSLKSTDTQYF
d_call: -; clone_size: -; j_call: TRBJ1-3; v_call: TRBV5-8; cdr3_nt: TGTGCCAGCAGCGTTGGAAACACCATATATTTT; cdr3_aa: CASSVGNTIYF
d_call: -; clone_size: -; j_call: TRBJ1-4; v_call: TRBV7-7; cdr3_nt: TGTGCTAGCAGCTCCGCGGGAGCTAATGAAAAACTGTTTTTT; cdr3_aa: CASSSAGANEKLFF
d_call: -; clone_size: -; j_call: TRBJ2-3; v_call: TRBV27; cdr3_nt: TGTGCCAGCAAAGTTGTGCCGGGGGATACGCAGTATTTT; cdr3_aa: CASKVVPGDTQYF
d_call: TRBD2; clone_size: -; j_call: TRBJ2-5; v_call: TRBV7-8; cdr3_nt: TGTGCCAGCAGCTTCGGGGTTCCGGGAGGGTCGGGGACCCAGTACTTC; cdr3_aa: CASSFGVPGGSGTQYF
d_call: -; clone_size: -; j_call: TRBJ1-1; v_call: TRBV4-3; cdr3_nt: TGCGCCAGCAGCCAAGAGGCCCTGAGCGGGACTGAAGCTTTCTTT; cdr3_aa: CASSQEALSGTEAFF
d_call: -; clone_size: -; j_call: TRBJ2-3; v_call: TRBV27; cdr3_nt: TGTGCCAGCACTAGAACAGGGCCGGATACGCAGTATTTT; cdr3_aa: CASTRTGPDTQYF
d_call: -; clone_size: -; j_call: TRBJ1-4; v_call: TRBV2; cdr3_nt: TGTGCCAGCAGGCCGACTATGAGGGAAAAACTGTTTTTT; cdr3_aa: CASRPTMREKLFF
d_call: -; clone_size: -; j_call: TRBJ2-2; v_call: TRBV4-3; cdr3_nt: TGCGCCAGCAGCCTCATGGGCGGGTACGCCGGGGAGCTGTTTTTT; cdr3_aa: CASSLMGGYAGELFF
d_call: -; clone_size: -; j_call: TRBJ1-4; v_call: TRBV2; cdr3_nt: TGTGCCAGCAGCCAAACAGGGATTAATGAAAAACTGTTTTTT; cdr3_aa: CASSQTGINEKLFF
d_call: -; clone_size: -; j_call: TRBJ2-3; v_call: TRBV7-3; cdr3_nt: TGTGCCAGCAGCCAGAAGGGGAGGTCCCTTCGTACAGATACGCAGTATTTT; cdr3_aa: CASSQKGRSLRTDTQYF
d_call: -; clone_size: -; j_call: TRBJ2-6; v_call: TRBV5-8; cdr3_nt: TGTGCCAGCAGCTTGACAACAGCATCTGGGGCCAACGTCCTGACTTTC; cdr3_aa: CASSLTTASGANVLTF
d_call: -; clone_size: -; j_call: TRBJ1-2; v_call: TRBV27; cdr3_nt: TGTGCCAGCAGTTTCCGGGACAACTATGGCTACACCTTC; cdr3_aa: CASSFRDNYGYTF
d_call: TRBD1; clone_size: -; j_call: TRBJ1-1; v_call: TRBV4-1; cdr3_nt: TGCGCCAGCAGCCAAGAAGAAGGGACAGGGATTAACACTGAAGCTTTCTTT; cdr3_aa: CASSQEEGTGINTEAFF
d_call: TRBD1; clone_size: -; j_call: TRBJ2-5; v_call: TRBV7-6; cdr3_nt: TGTGCCAGCAGCTTAGAACGACAGGGGACAATCTCTCAAGAGACCCAGTACTTC; cdr3_aa: CASSLERQGTISQETQYF
d_call: -; clone_size: -; j_call: TRBJ2-2; v_call: TRBV5-4; cdr3_nt: TGTGCCAGCAGCTCTAGATCGACCGGGGAGCTGTTTTTT; cdr3_aa: CASSSRSTGELFF
d_call: -; clone_size: -; j_call: TRBJ2-5; v_call: TRBV19; cdr3_nt: TGTGCCAGTAGTATAGGGGGGACCACCCAAGAGACCCAGTACTTC; cdr3_aa: CASSIGGTTQETQYF
d_call: -; clone_size: once; j_call: TRBJ2-7; v_call: TRBV4-3; cdr3_nt: TGCGCCAGCAGCCAAGCCAGGGGCCCCTACGAGCAGTACTTC; cdr3_aa: CASSQARGPYEQYF